The 32 T cell receptor beta chains listed next were all sequenced from one sample in a study of cytomegalovirus exposure and HLA in healthy donors (dated by TCRdb to about 2017). The library came from the immunoSEQ multiplex PCR assay. The multiplex PCR relied on a mix of 60 forward primers for TCR Vbeta segments and 13 reverse primers for TCR Jbeta segments. In TCRdb, the immuneACCESS table is reduced to in-frame sequences with V and J assigned. These tables do not hold every clone; where another copy was compared, an unresolved V gene accounts for under half, and the others remain unexplained. The sample's table covers tens of thousands of clones. Approximately 3.9% of the sample belongs to the ten largest clones. Sequencing used PBMCs. The origin of the receptors is a female donor in good health and CMV-seropositive.

The chain employs TRBV7-2 and TRBJ1-5; weak D call: TRBD1 (5 bases). The CDR3 extends over 13 amino acids. The V gene's germline CDR1 is SGHTA and CDR2 FQGNSA. The germline V and J ends were trimmed by 3 bases and 8 bases, with 11 bases remaining between them. The CDR3 sequence is CASSLGRDKPQHF. CDR3 nucleotides: TGTGCCAGCAGCTTGGGCAGGGATAAGCCCCAGCATTTT. Using reference TRBV7-2 and TRBJ1-5 for the parts outside the CDR3, the full variable domain is GAGVSQSPSNKVTEKGKDVELRCDPISGHTALYWYRQSLGQGLEFLIYFQGNSAPDKSGLPSDRFSAERTGGSVSTLTIQRTQQEDSAVYLCASSLGRDKPQHFGDGTRLSIL.

The chain recombines TRBV27 with TRBJ2-7; the match to TRBD2 covers 7 bases. Germline V lookup: CDR1 MNHEY, CDR2 SMNVEV (reference sequence). Losses at the gene ends were 1 base for V and 9 bases for J; bases not matched to a gene: 12. CDR3 length: 15 amino acids. CDR3 nucleotides: TGTGCCAGCAGTTTATTAGTCTGGCGGGAGCCACCGCAGTACTTC. Its translation: CASSLLVWREPPQYF.

The chain has TRBV5-1 and TRBJ2-5, with D maybe TRBD2 (6 bases). The V gene lost 0 bases and the J gene lost 5 bases, with 14 bases spanning the gap. Germline assignment: CDR1 SGHRS and CDR2 YFSETQ. The CDR3 consists of 15 residues. The CDR3 DNA reads TGCGCCAGCAGCTTGGAGGGAACGGCGGGGGAGACCCAGTACTTC. This gives the protein CASSLEGTAGETQYF. Using reference TRBV5-1 and TRBJ2-5 for the parts outside the CDR3, the full variable domain is KAGVTQTPRYLIKTRGQQVTLSCSPISGHRSVSWYQQTPGQGLQFLFEYFSETQRNKGNFPGRFSGRQFSNSRSEMNVSTLELGDSALYLCASSLEGTAGETQYFGPGTRLLVL.

Notes on this clone: Relative to the germline gene, one junction end is altered; a read error may explain this. Other DNA sequences of this sample code for an identical CDR3. The chain couples TRBV4-2 to TRBJ1-6, with D tentatively TRBD1 (5 bases). This CDR3 contains 16 residues. Germline V CDR1 and CDR2: LGHNA, YNFKEQ. The CDR3 here is CASSQDQGRASSPLHF. The CDR3 bases are TGTGCCAGCAGCCAAGACCAGGGCCGAGCGAGTTCACCCCTACACTTT.

This chain connects TRBV19 to TRBJ1-5; the D gene is possibly TRBD1 (6 bases). Germline V CDR1 and CDR2: LNHDA, SQIVND (reference sequence). V lost 3 bases and J lost 2, with 17 bases in between. The CDR3 is 17 amino acids. The CDR3 coding sequence is TGTGCCAGTAGTATCCACGACAGGCCTGGGGGCAATCAGCCCCAGCATTTT. Translated: CASSIHDRPGGNQPQHF.

The rearrangement links TRBV12-5 to TRBJ2-1, with D unclear. The V end lost 2 bases, the J end lost 3 bases, and 11 bases lay between the germline ends. This CDR3 is built from 15 residues. Germline loops: CDR1 LGHNT, CDR2 FRNRAP. In DNA, the CDR3 is TGTGCTAGTGGTTTGCCGGTACCTCGCTACAATGAGCAGTTCTTC. As protein: CASGLPVPRYNEQFF.

The rearrangement links TRBV6-5 to TRBJ2-1; 11 nucleotides agree with TRBD2. The CDR3 extends over 15 amino acids. Per the germline V gene, CDR1 is MNHEY and CDR2 is SVGAGI. The V segment lost 2 bases and the J segment 9 bases; nucleotides outside the gene matches: 6. CDR3 coding DNA: TGTGCCAGCAGTTACGCCGCTAGCGGGGGGAGTGAGCAGTTCTTC. Amino acid sequence: CASSYAASGGSEQFF.

The rearrangement links TRBV28 to TRBJ2-7; 8 positions match TRBD1. There are 13 residues in the CDR3. V shed 4 bases, J shed 5 bases, and the junction held 4 bases outside the gene matches. The germline V gene encodes CDR1 MDHEN and CDR2 SYDVKM. CDR3 bases: TGTGCCAGCAGTTCCGGACAGGGTGACGAGCAGTACTTC. Translated: CASSSGQGDEQYF.

About this clone: The junction and the germline gene differ at one end; a read error may be behind it. Other DNA sequences of this sample code for an identical CDR3. V usage is TRBV6-4 and J usage is TRBJ1-6; the D gene is possibly TRBD1 (5 bases). This CDR3 contains 14 residues. Per the germline V gene, CDR1 is MRHNA and CDR2 is SNTAGT. CDR3 in DNA: TGTGCCAGCAGTGAAGGAGGAGGGGAATCACCCCTACACTTT. Its protein is CASSEGGGESPLHF.

This sequence joins TRBV4-2 and TRBJ2-1; possibly TRBD2 for D (5 bases). Germline V gene data show CDR1 as LGHNA and CDR2 as YNFKEQ. The CDR3 sequence is 15 residues long. Trimming pared 0 bases from V and 3 bases from J, leaving 9 bases between. The CDR3 DNA reads as TGTGCCAGCAGCCAAGATCGAGGACTCTACAATGAGCAGTTCTTC. It encodes CASSQDRGLYNEQFF.

The V and J genes are TRBV28 and TRBJ1-5; possible D gene TRBD1, 5 bases. CDR1 and CDR2 from the germline V gene are MDHEN and SYDVKM. V lost 7 bases and J 4 bases, leaving 8 bases between the germline ends. This CDR3 has 12 residues. CDR3 sequence: CASKAGNQPQHF. CDR3 DNA: TGTGCCAGCAAGGCAGGGAATCAGCCCCAGCATTTT.

This chain links TRBV5-5 with TRBJ2-7; TRBD2 matches at 9 bases. There are 15 residues in the CDR3. Unmatched junction bases numbered 14, after V lost 3 bases and J lost 10 bases. CDR1 and CDR2 from the germline V gene are SGHKS and YYEKEE (reference sequence). CDR3 protein: CASSSWASGISNQYF. CDR3 DNA: TGTGCCAGCAGCTCCTGGGCTAGCGGGATTTCAAATCAGTACTTC.

The V gene is TRBV6-5, the J gene TRBJ2-5, with D possibly being TRBD1 (6 bases). Deletions cut 6 bases from V and 2 bases from J, with 10 bases between. This CDR3 has 13 residues. CDR1 and CDR2 from the germline V gene are MNHEY and SVGAGI. The CDR3 protein is CASSPGEQETQYF. The DNA of the CDR3 is TGTGCCAGCAGCCCAGGGGAACAAGAGACCCAGTACTTC.

The chain joins TRBV5-4 to TRBJ1-2; the D gene is possibly TRBD1 (5 bases). CDR1 and CDR2 from the germline V gene are SGHNT and YYREEE (reference sequence). Trimming shortened V by 4 bases and J by 5 bases, and 21 bases separated the two germline ends. The CDR3 has 16 amino acids. In DNA form, the CDR3 reads TGTGCCAGCAGCCCCTCTTATAGGGGTCAACAGTATGGCTACACCTTC. This gives the protein CASSPSYRGQQYGYTF.

This rearrangement joins TRBV5-1 to TRBJ2-1; possibly TRBD2 for D (6 bases). V was cut by 0 bases and J by 7 bases, with 14 bases left in between. The CDR3 runs to 15 residues. The germline gives CDR1 SGHRS, CDR2 YFSETQ. The CDR3 spells CASSLADYLGNEQFF. DNA for the CDR3: TGCGCCAGCAGCTTGGCGGACTATCTGGGGAATGAGCAGTTCTTC.

The genes are TRBV6-5 and TRBJ1-4, with 7 bases identical to TRBD1. This CDR3 is 15 amino acids long. The germline V gene has CDR1 MNHEY and CDR2 SVGAGI. The ends lost 5 bases at V and 8 bases at J; junction bases unmatched: 11. The CDR3 loop reads CASSAMTGSREKLFF. CDR3 bases: TGTGCCAGCAGTGCCATGACAGGGTCTAGGGAAAAACTGTTTTTT.

The chain joins TRBV19 to TRBJ2-7, with 12 bases fitting TRBD2. Germline-derived CDR1 and CDR2 are LNHDA and SQIVND (reference sequence). J lost 2 bases, V lost 6 bases, and 2 bases had no gene match. This CDR3 has 14 amino acids. Here the CDR3 reads CASSRTSGTYEQYF. The CDR3 DNA is TGTGCCAGTAGCCGGACTAGCGGGACCTACGAGCAGTACTTC.

J is TRBJ2-2 and V is TRBV18, with a tentative D call TRBD1 (6 bases). Trimming removed 3 bases from V and 1 base from J, with 12 bases in between. CDR3 length: 16 residues. Germline V CDR1 and CDR2: KGHSH, LQKENI. Here the CDR3 DNA reads TGTGCCAGCTCACCTAAACAGGGAATGAACACCGGGGAGCTGTTTTTT. This encodes CASSPKQGMNTGELFF.

The gene calls are TRBV6-5 and TRBJ2-7; 9 nucleotides line up with TRBD1. The V segment lost 2 bases and the J segment 3 bases; nucleotides outside the gene matches: 2. The germline CDR1 and CDR2 sequences are MNHEY and SVGAGI. The CDR3 is 14 amino acids. The CDR3 DNA reads as TGTGCCAGCAGTTACCGGGACAGGGACTACGAGCAGTACTTC. It is translated as CASSYRDRDYEQYF.

The chain is built from TRBV28 and TRBJ1-2, with D possibly being TRBD1 (6 bases). The germline V gene has CDR1 MDHEN and CDR2 SYDVKM. V was trimmed by 5 bases and J by 2 bases, leaving 18 bases between them. This CDR3 is 16 amino acids long. This CDR3 is CASSLRHRELNYGYTF. The CDR3 DNA sequence: TGTGCCAGCAGTCTTCGTCACAGGGAATTGAACTATGGCTACACCTTC.

This chain joins TRBV4-1 and TRBJ2-5, with TRBD2 identical over 9 bases. V was pared by 5 bases and J by 2 bases, with 9 bases of the junction left unmatched. The germline CDR1 and CDR2 sequences are MGHRA and YSYEKL. The CDR3 runs 16 residues. The CDR3 reads CASSYPGTSSQETQYF. Here the CDR3 DNA reads TGCGCCAGCAGCTACCCCGGGACTAGCAGTCAAGAGACCCAGTACTTC.

The chain has TRBV4-1 and TRBJ2-3, with 14 positions matching TRBD2. The CDR3 length is 18 residues. Losses at the gene ends were 1 base for V and 5 bases for J; bases not matched to a gene: 8. Germline loops: CDR1 MGHRA, CDR2 YSYEKL. CDR3 in DNA: TGCGCCAGCAGCCAAGGGCGGGGACTAGCGGGAGTTCGAGATACGCAGTATTTT. Translation: CASSQGRGLAGVRDTQYF.

The chain is built from TRBV19 and TRBJ2-5; 13 bases agree with TRBD2. The CDR3 contains 15 residues. V lost 5 bases and J lost 4; bases outside the gene matches: 4. The germline CDR1 and CDR2 sequences are LNHDA and SQIVND (reference sequence). In DNA form, the CDR3 reads TGTGCCAGTAGTCTGGGACTAGCGGGATCAGAGACCCAGTACTTC. As protein: CASSLGLAGSETQYF.

This chain connects TRBV5-4 to TRBJ2-7; 7 bases are shared with TRBD1. The V gene end was trimmed by 4 bases and the J gene end by 0 bases; junction bases not matched to a gene: 4. Germline V CDR1 and CDR2: SGHNT, YYREEE (reference sequence). The CDR3 has 14 residues. The CDR3 sequence: CASSLGQTSYEQYF. DNA of the CDR3: TGTGCCAGCAGCCTGGGACAGACCTCCTACGAGCAGTACTTC.

The chain links TRBV7-9 to TRBJ1-6, with D hard to call. Between the trimmed V and J ends, which lost 1 base and 10 bases, there was a span of 8 bases. Germline CDR1 and CDR2: SEHNR and FQNEAQ (reference sequence). The CDR3 has 13 amino acids. The CDR3, as DNA: TGTGCCAGCAGCTTAGGTTCGCAGTCACCCCTCCACTTT. This sequence encodes CASSLGSQSPLHF.

The chain links TRBV19 to TRBJ1-2, with 11 bases that match TRBD1. The J segment lost 2 bases and the V segment lost 2 bases, leaving 4 bases of the junction unmatched. Germline V gives CDR1 LNHDA, CDR2 SQIVND (reference sequence). CDR3 size: 16 residues. CDR3 DNA: TGTGCCAGTAGTATACCCGGGACAGGGGGAAACTATGGCTACACCTTC. Translation gives CASSIPGTGGNYGYTF.

The V gene is TRBV5-6, the J gene TRBJ2-3; 7 bases line up with TRBD2. This CDR3 comprises 16 residues. Losses at the gene ends were 4 bases for V and 2 bases for J; bases not matched to a gene: 10. Germline V gene sequence: CDR1 SGHDT, CDR2 YYEEEE. DNA for the CDR3: TGTGCCAGCAGCCCGACGTCGCTAGCGGACACAGATACGCAGTATTTT. Its protein product is CASSPTSLADTDTQYF.

The chain has TRBV25-1 and TRBJ2-3; D may be TRBD2 (6 bases). Germline V gene data show CDR1 as MGHDK and CDR2 as SYGVNS. This CDR3 region has 15 residues. V was cut by 3 bases and J by 2 bases, with 12 bases left in between. The CDR3 region has the DNA TGTGCCAGCAGTGACCGATCTAGCGTCACAGATACGCAGTATTTT. It encodes CASSDRSSVTDTQYF.

The chain recombines TRBV29-1 with TRBJ2-7; D is perhaps TRBD2 (6 bases). The CDR3 contains 12 residues. V dropped 4 bases and J dropped 4 bases, with 11 bases sitting between them. Germline V lookup: CDR1 SQVTM, CDR2 ANQGSEA. CDR3 region: CSVVAEGYEQYF. In nucleotides, the CDR3 is TGCAGCGTTGTAGCGGAGGGGTACGAGCAGTACTTC.

The V and J genes are TRBV6-5 and TRBJ1-2; a possible D gene is TRBD1 (6 bases). V lost 0 bases and J lost 6, with 17 bases in between. The germline V gene has CDR1 MNHEY and CDR2 SVGAGI. CDR3 length: 16 residues. As DNA, the CDR3 is TGTGCCAGCAGTTACTCAGTAGGCAGGGGAGCGGATGGCTACACCTTC. Translating gives CASSYSVGRGADGYTF.

The chain couples TRBV19 to TRBJ1-3, with D possibly being TRBD1 (6 bases). The CDR3 is made up of 14 amino acids. Germline assignment: CDR1 LNHDA and CDR2 SQIVND (reference sequence). The V end was cut by 6 bases, the J end by 0 bases, with 9 bases between. CDR3 sequence reads: CASRDRSSGNTIYF. The CDR3 DNA follows: TGTGCCAGTAGAGACAGGAGCTCTGGAAACACCATATATTTT.

The V and J genes are TRBV10-1 and TRBJ2-1; no clear D gene. V dropped 2 bases and J dropped 4 bases, with 15 bases sitting between them. CDR1 and CDR2 (germline): WNHNN, SYGVQD (reference sequence). The CDR3 loop spans 16 amino acids. The CDR3 loop is CASSELLTGSYNEQFF. CDR3 in DNA: TGCGCCAGCAGTGAGCTCCTGACTGGTTCATACAATGAGCAGTTCTTC.